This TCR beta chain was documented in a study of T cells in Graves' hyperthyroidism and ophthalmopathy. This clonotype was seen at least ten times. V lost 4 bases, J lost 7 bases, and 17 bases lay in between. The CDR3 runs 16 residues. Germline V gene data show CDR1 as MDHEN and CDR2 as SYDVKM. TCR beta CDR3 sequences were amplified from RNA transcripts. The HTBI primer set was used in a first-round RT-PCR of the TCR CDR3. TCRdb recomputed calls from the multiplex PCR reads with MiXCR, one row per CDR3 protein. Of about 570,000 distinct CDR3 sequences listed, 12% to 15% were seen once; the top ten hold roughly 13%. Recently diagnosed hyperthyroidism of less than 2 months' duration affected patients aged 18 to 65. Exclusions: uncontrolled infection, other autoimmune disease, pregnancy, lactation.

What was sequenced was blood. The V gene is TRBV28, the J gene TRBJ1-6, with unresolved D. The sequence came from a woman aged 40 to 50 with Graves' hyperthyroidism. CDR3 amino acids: CASSSTDDRLNSPLHF. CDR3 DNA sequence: TGTGCCAGCAGTTCGACGGACGACCGGCTCAATTCACCCCTCCACTTT.